What follows are 9 T cell receptor beta chains derived from one specimen sequenced in a study of beta chain features in type 1 diabetes. Expressed TCRB transcripts were sequenced after all isolated RNA was converted to cDNA. The data were produced by immunoSEQ multiplex PCR, yet TCRdb's version contains in-frame clones alone and is incomplete. Here the sample spans over 120,000 clones, about 13% being singletons. Study results and caveats: Across all four CD4+ subsets, people with type 1 diabetes showed modestly shorter TCRB CDR3s.

Antigen specificity for these receptors is unknown. The sample taken for sequencing was central memory CD4+ T cells from blood. The source is a young man with type 1 diabetes.

Only a few counts were recorded for this clone. V usage is TRBV5-1 and J usage is TRBJ1-2; 7 positions match TRBD1. J gave up 2 bases and V 0 bases, and 7 bases lay outside the gene matches. The germline CDR1 and CDR2 sequences are SGHRS and YFSETQ. This CDR3 spans 16 amino acids. The CDR3 DNA follows: TGCGCCAGCAGCTTGGGGAGGGGACAGATCAACTATGGCTACACCTTC. Its protein product is CASSLGRGQINYGYTF.

This clone was picked up many times. This rearrangement joins TRBV9 to TRBJ1-2; D gene unclear. This CDR3 is 12 amino acids long. The V gene lost 3 bases and the J gene lost 8 bases, with 11 bases spanning the gap. Germline CDR1 is SGDLS and CDR2 is YYNGEE. The CDR3 region is CASSASSLGYTF. CDR3 in DNA: TGTGCCAGCAGCGCCTCTTCTCTGGGCTACACCTTC.

This clone was seen a few times. The CDR3 reads CASSPPGLAGGPNEQFF. Written as DNA, the CDR3 is TGCGCCAGCAGCCCGCCTGGACTAGCGGGGGGGCCTAATGAGCAGTTCTTC. The J gene is TRBJ2-1, the V gene TRBV4-1, with 15 bases aligning to TRBD2. Germline V gene data show CDR1 as MGHRA and CDR2 as YSYEKL. The CDR3 is 17 amino acids. V dropped 4 bases and J dropped 7; count of bases not matched to a gene: 8.

This sequence joins TRBV11-2 and TRBJ1-2, with 12 bases lining up with TRBD1. The germline V gene encodes CDR1 SGHAT and CDR2 FQNNGV. CDR3 length equals 15 residues. The J segment lost 9 bases and the V segment lost 1 base, leaving 6 bases of the junction unmatched. The CDR3 nucleotides are TGTGCCAGCAGCTTAGTAGCGGGACAGGGGGCGAGCTACACCTTC. Its protein is CASSLVAGQGASYTF. Full variable domain (remainder filled in from reference TRBV11-2 and TRBJ1-2): EAGVAQSPRYKIIEKRQSVAFWCNPISGHATLYWYQQILGQGPKLLIQFQNNGVVDDSQLPKDRFSAERLKGVDSTLKIQPAKLEDSAVYLCASSLVAGQGASYTFGSGTRLTVV.

The chain has TRBV6-5 and TRBJ1-1; D unresolved. Between the trimmed V and J ends, which lost 5 bases and 7 bases, there was a span of 14 bases. Germline lookup yields CDR1 MNHEY and CDR2 SVGAGI. The CDR3 sequence is 13 residues long. Here the CDR3 DNA reads TGTGCCAGCAGTCAGCAAGAGATCGGTGAAGCTTTCTTT. Its protein product is CASSQQEIGEAFF.

The chain is built from TRBV5-1 and TRBJ2-5; TRBD2 aligns across 8 bases. Germline values: CDR1 SGHRS, CDR2 YFSETQ. The CDR3 is made up of 17 amino acids. The V and J ends lost 4 bases and 1 base, in that order; junction bases with no gene match: 12. The DNA of the CDR3 is TGCGCCAGCAGCCCCGCCCCGGGGGGGCCTTCCCAAGAGACCCAGTACTTC. Translated: CASSPAPGGPSQETQYF. The full variable domain, rest sourced from reference TRBV5-1 and TRBJ2-5, is KAGVTQTPRYLIKTRGQQVTLSCSPISGHRSVSWYQQTPGQGLQFLFEYFSETQRNKGNFPGRFSGRQFSNSRSEMNVSTLELGDSALYLCASSPAPGGPSQETQYFGPGTRLLVL.

J is TRBJ1-6 and V is TRBV15; D unclear. The CDR3 spans 13 residues. Germline CDR1 is LNHNV and CDR2 is YYDKDF (reference sequence). The V end lost 3 bases, the J end lost 6 bases, and 6 bases lay between the germline ends. This chain's CDR3 is CATSRAGNSPLHF. CDR3 sequence (DNA): TGTGCCACCAGCAGGGCCGGTAATTCACCCCTCCACTTT.

The chain joins TRBV11-2 to TRBJ1-2, with D perhaps matching TRBD1 (5 bases). Germline CDR1 reads SGHAT; CDR2 reads FQNNGV. The CDR3 runs 16 residues. Deletions cut 0 bases from V and 4 bases from J, with 15 bases between. The CDR3 DNA follows: TGTGCCAGCAGCTTAGATCCAGGGAGCTTAGCCTATGGCTACACCTTC. It encodes CASSLDPGSLAYGYTF.

This chain joins TRBV4-2 and TRBJ2-1, with 13 bases matching TRBD2. Trimming took 0 bases from V and 7 from J; bases not matched to a gene: 3. The CDR3 is made up of 16 amino acids. Germline CDR1 is LGHNA and CDR2 is YNFKEQ. The CDR3 region has the DNA TGTGCCAGCAGCCAAGATTTGGGACTAGCGGGGAATGAGCAGTTCTTC. It codes for CASSQDLGLAGNEQFF.